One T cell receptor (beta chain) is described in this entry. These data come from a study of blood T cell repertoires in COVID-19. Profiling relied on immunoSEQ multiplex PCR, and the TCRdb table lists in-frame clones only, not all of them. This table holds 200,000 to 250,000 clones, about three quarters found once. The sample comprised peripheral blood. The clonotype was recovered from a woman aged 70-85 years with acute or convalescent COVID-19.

For the CDR3, the DNA is TGCAGTGCTAGAGATCGGGCTGAAGCTTTCTTT. It codes for CSARDRAEAFF. The V and J genes are TRBV20-1 and TRBJ1-1; D remains unclear. CDR1 is DFQATT, CDR2 SNEGSKA, per germline (reference sequence). The ends were cut back, 0 bases at V and 6 bases at J, with 5 bases in the middle. The CDR3 covers 11 residues.